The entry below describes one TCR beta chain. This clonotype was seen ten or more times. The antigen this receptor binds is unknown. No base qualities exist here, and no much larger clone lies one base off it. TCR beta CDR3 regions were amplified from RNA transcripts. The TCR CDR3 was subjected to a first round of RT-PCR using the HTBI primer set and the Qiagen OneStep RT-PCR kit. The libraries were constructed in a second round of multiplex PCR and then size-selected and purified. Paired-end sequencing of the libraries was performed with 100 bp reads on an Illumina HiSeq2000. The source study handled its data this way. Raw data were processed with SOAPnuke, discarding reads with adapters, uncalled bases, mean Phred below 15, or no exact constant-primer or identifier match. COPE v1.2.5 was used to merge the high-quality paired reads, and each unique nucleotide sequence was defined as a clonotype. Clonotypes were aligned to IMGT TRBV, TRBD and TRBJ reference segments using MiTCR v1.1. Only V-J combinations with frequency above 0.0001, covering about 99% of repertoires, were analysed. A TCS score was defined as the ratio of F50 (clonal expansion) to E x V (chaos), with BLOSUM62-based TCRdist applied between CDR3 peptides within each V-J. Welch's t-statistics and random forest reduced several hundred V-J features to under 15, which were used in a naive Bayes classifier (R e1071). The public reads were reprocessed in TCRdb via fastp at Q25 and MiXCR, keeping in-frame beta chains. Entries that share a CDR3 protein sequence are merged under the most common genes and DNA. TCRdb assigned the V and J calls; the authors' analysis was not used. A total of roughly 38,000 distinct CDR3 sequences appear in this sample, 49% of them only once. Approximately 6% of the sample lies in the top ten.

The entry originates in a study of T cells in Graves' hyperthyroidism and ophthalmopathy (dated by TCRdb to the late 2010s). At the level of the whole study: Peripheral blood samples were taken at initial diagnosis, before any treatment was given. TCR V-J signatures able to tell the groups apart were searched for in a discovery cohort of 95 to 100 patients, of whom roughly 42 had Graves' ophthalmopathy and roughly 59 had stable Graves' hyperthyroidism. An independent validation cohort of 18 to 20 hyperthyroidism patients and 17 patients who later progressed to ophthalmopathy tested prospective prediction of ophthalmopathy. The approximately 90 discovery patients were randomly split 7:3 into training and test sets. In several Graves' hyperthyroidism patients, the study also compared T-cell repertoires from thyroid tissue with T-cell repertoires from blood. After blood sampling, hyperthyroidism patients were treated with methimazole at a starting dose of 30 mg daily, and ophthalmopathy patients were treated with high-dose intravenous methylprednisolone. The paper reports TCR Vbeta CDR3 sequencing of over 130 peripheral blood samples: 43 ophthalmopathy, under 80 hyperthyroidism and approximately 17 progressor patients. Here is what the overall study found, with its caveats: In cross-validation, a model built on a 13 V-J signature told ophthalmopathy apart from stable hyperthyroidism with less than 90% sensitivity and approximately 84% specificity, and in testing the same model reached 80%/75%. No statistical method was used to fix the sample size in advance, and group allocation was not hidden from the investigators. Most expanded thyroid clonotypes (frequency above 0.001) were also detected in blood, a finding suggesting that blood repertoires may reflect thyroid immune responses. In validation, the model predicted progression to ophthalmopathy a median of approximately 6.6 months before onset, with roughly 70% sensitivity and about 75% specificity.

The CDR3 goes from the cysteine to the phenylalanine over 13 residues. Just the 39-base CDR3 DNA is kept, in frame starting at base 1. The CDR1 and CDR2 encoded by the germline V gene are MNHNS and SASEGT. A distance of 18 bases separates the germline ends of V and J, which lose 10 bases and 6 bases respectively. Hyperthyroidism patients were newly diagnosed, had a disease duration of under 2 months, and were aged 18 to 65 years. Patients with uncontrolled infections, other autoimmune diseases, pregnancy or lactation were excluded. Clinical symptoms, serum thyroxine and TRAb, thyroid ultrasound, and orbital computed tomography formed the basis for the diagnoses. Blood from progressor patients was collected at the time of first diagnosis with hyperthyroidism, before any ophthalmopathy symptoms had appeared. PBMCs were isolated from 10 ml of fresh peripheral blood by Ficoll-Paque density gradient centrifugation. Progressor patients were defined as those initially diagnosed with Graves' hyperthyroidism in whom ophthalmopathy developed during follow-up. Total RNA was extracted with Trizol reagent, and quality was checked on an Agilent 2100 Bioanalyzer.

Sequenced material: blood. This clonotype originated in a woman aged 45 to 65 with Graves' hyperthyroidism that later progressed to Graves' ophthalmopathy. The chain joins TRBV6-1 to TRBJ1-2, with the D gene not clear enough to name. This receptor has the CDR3 CATRRENADGYTF. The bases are TGTGCCACCCGCCGGGAGAACGCGGATGGCTACACCTTC.